The subject of this entry is one T cell receptor beta chain. The antigen remains unidentified. Other DNA sequences in the same sample also yield this CDR3. Positively selected for CCR7, the CD45RO-negative cells used as naive CD8 cells excluded terminally differentiated effector memory CD45RA+ cells. This sample stems from a study of shared clonotypes between healthy human individuals. Germline V lookup: CDR1 SGDLS, CDR2 YYNGEE. The CDR3 sequence is 13 residues long. V shed 8 bases and J shed 1 base, with 12 bases lying between them. Genomic DNA of each subset was evenly split across several immunoSEQ plates. Clones were sequenced by immunoSEQ multiplex PCR, and TCRdb holds only the in-frame ones, with some missing. The data hold about 2 million clones, with about 95% observed a single time. Overall study findings and caveats: Tissues were not sampled, only blood, and their repertoires likely differ. Large sequencing depth failed to make sorted-subset sequencing complete, rarefaction showed.

The sample taken for sequencing was naive CD8+ T cells sorted from blood. V usage is TRBV9 and J usage is TRBJ1-1, with D tentatively TRBD1 (6 bases). The TCR was taken from a man aged 18 to 29 in good health. CDR3 protein: CASSKGGNTEAFF. The CDR3, as DNA: TGTGCCAGTTCAAAGGGGGGGAACACTGAAGCTTTCTTT.